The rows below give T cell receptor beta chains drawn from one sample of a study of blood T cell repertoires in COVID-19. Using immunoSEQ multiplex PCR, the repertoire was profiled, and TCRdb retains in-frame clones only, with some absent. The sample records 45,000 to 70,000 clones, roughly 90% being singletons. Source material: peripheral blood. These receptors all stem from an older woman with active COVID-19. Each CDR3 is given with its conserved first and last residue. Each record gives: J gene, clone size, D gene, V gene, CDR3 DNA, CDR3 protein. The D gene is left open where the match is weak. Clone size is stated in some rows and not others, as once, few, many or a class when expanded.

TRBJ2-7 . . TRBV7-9 TGTGCCAGCAGCCCCCTCCTAAGGAGAACCTACGAGCAGTACTTC CASSPLLRRTYEQYF
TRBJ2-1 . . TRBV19 TGTGCCAGTAGTATCGTAAGACAGAGATACAATGAGCAGTTCTTC CASSIVRQRYNEQFF
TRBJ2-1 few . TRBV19 TGTGCCAGTAGAGACGACGGGCAGGGAAGCTCCTACAATGAGCAGTTCTTC CASRDDGQGSSYNEQFF
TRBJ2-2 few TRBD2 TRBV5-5 TGTGCCAGCAGCTCCCCGGGACTAGCAAGAACCGGGGAGCTGTTTTTT CASSSPGLARTGELFF
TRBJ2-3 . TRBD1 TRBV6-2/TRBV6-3 TGTGCCAGCCGCCGGGCAACAGGGGGAAGCACAGATACGCAGTATTTT CASRRATGGSTDTQYF
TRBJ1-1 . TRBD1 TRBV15 TGTGCCACCCGAGGGCCTACAGGGGGACGAACTGAAGCTTTCTTT CATRGPTGGRTEAFF
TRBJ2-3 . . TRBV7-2 TGTGCCAGCAGCTTAGATGGCAAACGCACAGATACGCAGTATTTT CASSLDGKRTDTQYF
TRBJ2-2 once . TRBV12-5 TGTGCTAGTGGTTTGGGTGGACTAATCGGGGGTAACACCGGGGAGCTGTTTTTT CASGLGGLIGGNTGELFF
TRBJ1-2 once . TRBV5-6 TGTGCCAGCAGCTTGGGCACAGGAAGGTTCTATGGCTACACCTTC CASSLGTGRFYGYTF
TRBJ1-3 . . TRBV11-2 TGTGCCAGCAGCTTGGGGGGAGTGACTGGAAACACCATATATTTT CASSLGGVTGNTIYF
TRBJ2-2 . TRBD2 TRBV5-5 TGTGCCAGCAGCGGGGGCATAGCGGGGGAGAACACCGGGGAGCTGTTTTTT CASSGGIAGENTGELFF
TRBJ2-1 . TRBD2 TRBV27 TGTGCCAGCAGTTTAAGTCCTAGCGGGGGGCCCAAGGAGCAGTTCTTC CASSLSPSGGPKEQFF
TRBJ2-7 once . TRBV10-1 TGCGCCAGCAGTGAGGCAGGCCCATACGAGCAGTACTTC CASSEAGPYEQYF
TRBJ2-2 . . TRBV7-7 TGTGCTAGCAGCTTAGAAGGACTTAACACCGGGGAGCTGTTTTTT CASSLEGLNTGELFF
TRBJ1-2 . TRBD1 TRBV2 TGTGCCAGCATGGTGGGACAGAGCTATGGCTACACCTTC CASMVGQSYGYTF
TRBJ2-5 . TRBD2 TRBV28 TGTGCCAGCACCCTCAGCGGGGGGCAGGAGACCCAGTACTTC CASTLSGGQETQYF
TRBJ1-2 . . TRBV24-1 TGTGCCACCAGTGATTCTTCCAGGCCCTATGGCTACACCTTC CATSDSSRPYGYTF
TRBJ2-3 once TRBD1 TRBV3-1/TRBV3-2 TGTGCCAGCAGCCAGCCGGGACAGGGGTCAGATACGCAGTATTTT CASSQPGQGSDTQYF
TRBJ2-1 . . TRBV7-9 TGTGCCAGCAGCTTATACTACAATGAGCAGTTCTTC CASSLYYNEQFF
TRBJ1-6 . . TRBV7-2 TGTGCCAGCAGCTTAGGAAGGAGGATCGATAATTCACCCCTCCACTTT CASSLGRRIDNSPLHF
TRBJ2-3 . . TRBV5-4 TGTGCCAGCAGCCAAGACGTTGGAGGAACTAGCACAGATACGCAGTATTTT CASSQDVGGTSTDTQYF
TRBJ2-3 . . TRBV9 TGTGCCAGCAGCGTAGGGTGGGAGGATACGCAGTATTTT CASSVGWEDTQYF
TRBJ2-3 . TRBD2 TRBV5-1 TGCGCCACGCAAGCGGGGAACACAGATACGCAGTATTTT CATQAGNTDTQYF
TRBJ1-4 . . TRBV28 TGTGCCAGCAGTTTCCCAGGGAGGGGTGAAAAACTGTTTTTT CASSFPGRGEKLFF
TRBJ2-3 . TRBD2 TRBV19 TGTGCCAGTAATAAGGCAGCAGGGCGGGGGGGCCCAGATACGCAGTATTTT CASNKAAGRGGPDTQYF
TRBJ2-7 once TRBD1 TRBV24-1 TGTGCCACCCCTCGGGACAGGTGGTACGAGCAGTACTTC CATPRDRWYEQYF
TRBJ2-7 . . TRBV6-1 TGTGCCAGCAGTGAAGCGGCTGGGACTTTAGGCGAGCAGTACTTC CASSEAAGTLGEQYF
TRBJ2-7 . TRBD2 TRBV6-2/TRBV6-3 TGTGCCAGCAGCTCCCTACTAGCGGGGTACTCCTACGAGCAGTACTTC CASSSLLAGYSYEQYF
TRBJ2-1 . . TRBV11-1 TGTGCCAGCAGCTCTACTGGGGCCGATAACAATGAGCAGTTCTTC CASSSTGADNNEQFF
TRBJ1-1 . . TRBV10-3 TGTGCCACTAAGGGGGACACTGAAGCTTTCTTT CATKGDTEAFF
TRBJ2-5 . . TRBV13 TGTGCCAGCAGCTTGCGGCAGGGGGGAGAGACCCAGTACTTC CASSLRQGGETQYF
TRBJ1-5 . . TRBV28 TGTGCCAGCAGTTTTTTTAGGGGGGGAGCCAATCAGCCCCAGCATTTT CASSFFRGGANQPQHF
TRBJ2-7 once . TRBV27 TGTGCCAGCAGTTTATCGGGGAGAGGCGAGCAGTACTTC CASSLSGRGEQYF
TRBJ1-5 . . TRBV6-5 TGTGCCAGCAGCGGAGGTGACGCTGACAATCAGCCCCAGCATTTT CASSGGDADNQPQHF
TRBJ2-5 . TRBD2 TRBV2 TGTGCCAGCAGTGAAAATCTAGCGGCGGGGGAGACCCAGTACTTC CASSENLAAGETQYF
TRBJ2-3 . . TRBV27 TGTGCCAGCAGTTTATTAGGCCCGGAGTCGGATACGCAGTATTTT CASSLLGPESDTQYF
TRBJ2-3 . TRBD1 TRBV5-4 TGTGCCAGCAGCGATCCGGGACAGGGCACAGATACGCAGTATTTT CASSDPGQGTDTQYF
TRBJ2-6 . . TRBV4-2 TGTGCCAGCAGCAAAATGACAGGTGGGGCCAACGTCCTGACTTTC CASSKMTGGANVLTF
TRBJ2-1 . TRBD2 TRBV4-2 TGTGCCAGCAGCCAAGATTTAGCGGGGAGCTCCTACAATGAGCAGTTCTTC CASSQDLAGSSYNEQFF
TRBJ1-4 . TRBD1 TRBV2 TGTGCCAGCAGGCGACAGGGCCGGGAAAAACTGTTTTTT CASRRQGREKLFF
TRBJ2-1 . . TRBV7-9 TGTGCCAGCAGTTACGACTCTCCCCCTTACAATGAGCAGTTCTTC CASSYDSPPYNEQFF
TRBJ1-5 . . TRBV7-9 TGTGCCAGCAGCGAAATCGGCAGGGGACAGCCCCAGCATTTT CASSEIGRGQPQHF
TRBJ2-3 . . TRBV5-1 TGCGCCAGCAGCTGGTCCCCTCGGGGCACAGATACGCAGTATTTT CASSWSPRGTDTQYF
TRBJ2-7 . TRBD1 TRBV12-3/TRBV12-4 TGTGCCAGCAGTCGACAGGGAACCTACGAGCAGTACTTC CASSRQGTYEQYF
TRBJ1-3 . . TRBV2 TGTGCCAGCAGTGGACAGCTTGCGGGAAACACCATATATTTT CASSGQLAGNTIYF
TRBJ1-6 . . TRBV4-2 TGTGCCAGCAGCCAAGAGGTGAGCTCCTATAATTCACCCCTCCACTTT CASSQEVSSYNSPLHF
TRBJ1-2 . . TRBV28 TGTGCCAGCAGTTCCCCGACAGGCACTAACTATGGCTACACCTTC CASSSPTGTNYGYTF
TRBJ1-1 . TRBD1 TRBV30 TGTGCCTGGAGTGTTCCAGGGGGGTTTACTGAAGCTTTCTTT CAWSVPGGFTEAFF
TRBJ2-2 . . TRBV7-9 TGTGCCAGCATCTCCCTAGGAAACACCGGGGAGCTGTTTTTT CASISLGNTGELFF